The entry that follows covers one T cell receptor beta chain sequence. The target antigen is unknown. This CDR3 contains 16 residues. The germline V gene encodes CDR1 MGHDK and CDR2 SYGVNS. The ends lost 3 bases at V and 1 base at J; junction bases unmatched: 3. The genomic DNA of each subset was split evenly across several immunoSEQ plates. Profiled with immunoSEQ multiplex PCR; TCRdb holds only in-frame clones, not every one. The sample consists of 100,000 to 120,000 clones, over 65% of them appearing once. These data belong to a study of shared clonotypes between healthy human individuals. Study results and caveats: Tissue TCR repertoires likely differ from these blood-only repertoires.

The receptor's source is a young woman in good health. The gene calls are TRBV25-1 and TRBJ2-1; 10 positions agree with TRBD2. Sequences were obtained from memory CD8+ T cells sorted from blood. Subset indicated: CD45RO+ cells pooled with CCR7-negative TemRA cells. The CDR3 sequence is CASSDGLAESYNEQFF. Written as DNA, the CDR3 is TGTGCCAGCAGTGACGGACTAGCGGAATCCTACAATGAGCAGTTCTTC.